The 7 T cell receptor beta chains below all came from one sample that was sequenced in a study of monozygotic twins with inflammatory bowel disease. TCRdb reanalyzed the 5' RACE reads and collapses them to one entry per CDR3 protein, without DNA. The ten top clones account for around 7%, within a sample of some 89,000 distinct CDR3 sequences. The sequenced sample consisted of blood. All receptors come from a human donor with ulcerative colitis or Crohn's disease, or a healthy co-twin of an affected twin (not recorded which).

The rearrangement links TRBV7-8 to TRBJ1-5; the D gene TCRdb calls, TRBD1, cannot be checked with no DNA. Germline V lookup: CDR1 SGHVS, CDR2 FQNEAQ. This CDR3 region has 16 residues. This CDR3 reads CASSLAGKQYNQPQHF.

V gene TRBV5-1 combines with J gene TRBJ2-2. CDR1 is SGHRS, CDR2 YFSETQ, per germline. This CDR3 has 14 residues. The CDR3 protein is CASSLVLLPGELFF.

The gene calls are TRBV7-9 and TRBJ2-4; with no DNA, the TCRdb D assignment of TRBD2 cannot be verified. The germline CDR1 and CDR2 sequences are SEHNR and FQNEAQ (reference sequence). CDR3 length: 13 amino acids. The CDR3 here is CAIDAGAKNIQYF.

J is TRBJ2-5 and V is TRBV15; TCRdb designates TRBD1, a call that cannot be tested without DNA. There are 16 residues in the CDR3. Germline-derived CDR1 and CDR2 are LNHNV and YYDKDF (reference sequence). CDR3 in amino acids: CATSTYEGGKRETQYF.

This chain's CDR3 is CASSLPGKETQYF. The rearrangement links TRBV5-5 to TRBJ2-5. The CDR3 loop spans 13 amino acids. Germline V gene sequence: CDR1 SGHKS, CDR2 YYEKEE (reference sequence).

This CDR3 is CASSLEGQKGEPQHF. This sequence joins TRBV5-1 and TRBJ1-5; TCRdb proposes TRBD1, but this gene call is untestable without DNA. CDR3 length: 15 amino acids. CDR1 SGHRS and CDR2 YFSETQ come from the germline V gene.

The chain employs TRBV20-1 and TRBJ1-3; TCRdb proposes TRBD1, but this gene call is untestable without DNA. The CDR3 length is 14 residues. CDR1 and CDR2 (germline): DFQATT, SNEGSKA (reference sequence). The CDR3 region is CSARTGGSGNTIYF.